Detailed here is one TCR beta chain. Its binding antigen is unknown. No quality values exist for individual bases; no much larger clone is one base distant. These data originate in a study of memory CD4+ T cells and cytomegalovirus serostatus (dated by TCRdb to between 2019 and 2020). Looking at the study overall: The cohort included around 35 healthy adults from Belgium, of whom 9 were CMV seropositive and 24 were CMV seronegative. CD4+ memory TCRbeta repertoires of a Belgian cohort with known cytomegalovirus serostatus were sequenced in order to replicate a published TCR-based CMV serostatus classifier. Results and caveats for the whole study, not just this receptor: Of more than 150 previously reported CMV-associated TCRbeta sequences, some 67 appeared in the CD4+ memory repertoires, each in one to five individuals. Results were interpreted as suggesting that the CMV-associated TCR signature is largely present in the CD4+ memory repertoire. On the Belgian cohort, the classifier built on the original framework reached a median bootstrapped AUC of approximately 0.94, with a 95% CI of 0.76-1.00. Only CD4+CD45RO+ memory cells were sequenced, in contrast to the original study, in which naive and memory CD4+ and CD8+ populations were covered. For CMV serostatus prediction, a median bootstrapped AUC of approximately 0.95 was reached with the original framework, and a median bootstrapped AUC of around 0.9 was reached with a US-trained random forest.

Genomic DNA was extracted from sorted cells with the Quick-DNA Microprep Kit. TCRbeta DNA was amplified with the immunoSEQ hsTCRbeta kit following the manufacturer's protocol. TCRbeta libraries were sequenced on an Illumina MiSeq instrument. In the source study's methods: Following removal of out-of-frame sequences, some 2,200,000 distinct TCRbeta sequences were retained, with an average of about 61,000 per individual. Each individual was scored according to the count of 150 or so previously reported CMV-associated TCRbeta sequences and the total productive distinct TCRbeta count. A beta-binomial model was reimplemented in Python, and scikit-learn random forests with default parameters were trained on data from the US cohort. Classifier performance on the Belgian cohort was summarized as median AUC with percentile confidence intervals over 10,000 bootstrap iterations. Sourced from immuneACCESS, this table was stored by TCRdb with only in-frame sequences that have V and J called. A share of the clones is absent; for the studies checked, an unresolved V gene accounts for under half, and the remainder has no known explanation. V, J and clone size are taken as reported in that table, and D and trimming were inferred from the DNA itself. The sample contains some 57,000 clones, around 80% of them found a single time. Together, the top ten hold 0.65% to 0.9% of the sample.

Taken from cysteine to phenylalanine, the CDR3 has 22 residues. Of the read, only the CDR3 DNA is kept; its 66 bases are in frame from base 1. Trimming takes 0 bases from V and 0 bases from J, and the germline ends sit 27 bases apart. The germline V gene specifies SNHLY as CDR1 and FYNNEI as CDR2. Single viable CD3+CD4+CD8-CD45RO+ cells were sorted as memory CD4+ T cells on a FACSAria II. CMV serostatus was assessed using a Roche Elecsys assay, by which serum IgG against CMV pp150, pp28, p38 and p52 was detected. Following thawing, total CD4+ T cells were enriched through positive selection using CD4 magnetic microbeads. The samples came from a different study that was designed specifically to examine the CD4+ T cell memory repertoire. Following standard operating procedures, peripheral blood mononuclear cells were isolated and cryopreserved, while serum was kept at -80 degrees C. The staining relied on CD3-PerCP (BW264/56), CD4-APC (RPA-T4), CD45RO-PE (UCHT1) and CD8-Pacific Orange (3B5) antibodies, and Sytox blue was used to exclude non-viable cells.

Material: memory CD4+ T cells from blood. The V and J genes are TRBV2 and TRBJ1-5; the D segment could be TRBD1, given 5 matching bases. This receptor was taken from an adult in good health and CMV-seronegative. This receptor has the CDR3 CASSEAWGHFQKIQGSNQPQHF. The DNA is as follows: TGTGCCAGCAGTGAAGCTTGGGGCCACTTTCAAAAAATCCAGGGTAGCAATCAGCCCCAGCATTTT.